The 16 T cell receptor beta chains reported below all come from one sample, sequenced in a study of blood T cell repertoires in COVID-19. Assay: immunoSEQ multiplex PCR; the TCRdb copy retains only in-frame clones and omits some. The sample includes 300,000 to 400,000 clones, just over 85% seen only once; the top ten take about 4.2%. The sample consisted of PBMCs or T cells enriched from blood (not recorded which). The receptors originated from a woman aged 40 to 50 with acute COVID-19.

The rearrangement links TRBV4-3 to TRBJ2-7; 7 positions match TRBD1. Germline assignment: CDR1 LGHNA and CDR2 YSLEER. CDR3 size: 18 residues. Losses at the gene ends were 0 bases for V and 0 bases for J; bases not matched to a gene: 11. For the CDR3, the DNA is TGCGCCAGCAGCCAAGACATCTTGACAGGGCCCTCCTCCTACGAGCAGTACTTC. This sequence encodes CASSQDILTGPSSYEQYF.

The CDR3 DNA sequence: TGTGCCAGCAGTGAATTGTCGGGTTCCTACAATGAGCAGTTCTTC. It yields the protein CASSELSGSYNEQFF. The chain has TRBV25-1 and TRBJ2-1; D ambiguous. The CDR3 runs 15 residues. V lost 1 base and J 1 base, leaving 8 bases between the germline ends. Germline values: CDR1 MGHDK, CDR2 SYGVNS.

This sequence joins TRBV4-2 and TRBJ1-5; TRBD1 is a possible D gene (6 bases). Trimming took 0 bases from V and 5 from J, leaving 8 bases between them. CDR3 length: 14 amino acids. CDR1 is LGHNA and CDR2 is YNFKEQ in the germline V gene. The chain's CDR3 is CASSQENRDQPQHF. CDR3 nucleotides: TGTGCCAGCAGCCAAGAAAACAGGGATCAGCCCCAGCATTTT.

The chain links TRBV11-3 to TRBJ2-4; 7 bases agree with TRBD2. The CDR3 runs to 16 residues. Germline trimming cut 5 bases from V and 13 bases from J; bases unmatched to any gene: 20. From germline, CDR1 is SGHNT and CDR2 YENEEA. This CDR3 is CASSPGEGKGATVQYF. The CDR3 region has the DNA TGTGCCAGCAGCCCTGGGGAGGGAAAGGGCGCTACTGTCCAGTACTTC.

This chain links TRBV19 with TRBJ1-1; 7 bases fit TRBD1. The germline V gene has CDR1 LNHDA and CDR2 SQIVND (reference sequence). V shed 6 bases, J shed 2 bases, and the junction held 9 bases outside the gene matches. The CDR3 has 15 residues. CDR3 residues: CASRGQALGNTEAFF. CDR3 coding DNA: TGTGCCAGTAGAGGACAGGCCTTGGGAAACACTGAAGCTTTCTTT.

This clone was observed a single time. The J gene is TRBJ1-3, the V gene TRBV20-1; D not resolved. The CDR3 sequence is 15 residues long. Germline assignment: CDR1 DFQATT and CDR2 SNEGSKA (reference sequence). Trimming shortened V by 3 bases and J by 0 bases, and 12 bases separated the two germline ends. CDR3 region: CSASSSSYSGNTIYF. The CDR3 DNA sequence: TGCAGTGCTAGTAGTTCGTCCTACTCTGGAAACACCATATATTTT.

V and J are TRBV6-5 and TRBJ2-2; no clear D gene. The CDR3 spans 15 residues. The germline V gene has CDR1 MNHEY and CDR2 SVGAGI. Deletions cut 6 bases from V and 0 bases from J, with 11 bases between. The CDR3 is CASRRGAANTGELFF. The CDR3, as DNA: TGTGCCAGCAGACGAGGAGCCGCGAACACCGGGGAGCTGTTTTTT.

The rearrangement uses TRBV29-1 and TRBJ1-1, with TRBD1 as a possible D gene (5 bases). The CDR3 runs 11 residues. Germline V lookup: CDR1 SQVTM, CDR2 ANQGSEA. Trimming cost V 8 bases and J 5 bases, with 12 bases left between them. The CDR3 DNA reads as TGCAGCACTCCGGGGGGAACTGAAGCTTTCTTT. Residues: CSTPGGTEAFF.

This sequence joins TRBV9 and TRBJ2-1, with D perhaps matching TRBD2 (5 bases). The CDR3 totals 12 residues. Trimming pared 0 bases from V and 9 bases from J, leaving 7 bases between. Germline V gene data show CDR1 as SGDLS and CDR2 as YYNGEE. The CDR3 DNA reads TGTGCCAGCAGCGTAGTAGAGGGTGAGCAGTTCTTC. Amino acid sequence: CASSVVEGEQFF.

V usage is TRBV21-1 and J usage is TRBJ1-1; the listed D gene, TRBD1, was not tested against the DNA. TRBV21-1 is shown as a pseudogene. The CDR3 spans 18 residues. In DNA, the CDR3 is TGTGCCAGCAGCAAAGTGGGGCCGTCCTTGTTTGGGGTCACTGAAGCTTTCTTT. Its translation is CASSKVGPSLFGVTEAFF.

V usage is TRBV19 and J usage is TRBJ1-2; D perhaps matches TRBD1 (6 bases). The germline V gene encodes CDR1 LNHDA and CDR2 SQIVND (reference sequence). V dropped 3 bases and J dropped 4 bases, with 12 bases sitting between them. The CDR3 consists of 14 residues. Written as DNA, the CDR3 is TGTGCCAGTAGTATTTTTGACAGGATCTATGGCTACACCTTC. Amino acids: CASSIFDRIYGYTF.

This sequence joins TRBV4-2 and TRBJ2-1; TRBD2 aligns across 9 bases. The CDR3 covers 17 residues. Looked up from germline, CDR1 is LGHNA and CDR2 is YNFKEQ. Trimming cost V 1 base and J 0 bases; bases outside gene matches: 4. The CDR3, as DNA: TGTGCCAGCAGCCAAGGCAATAGCGGGAGCTCCTACAATGAGCAGTTCTTC. Translated: CASSQGNSGSSYNEQFF.

The rearrangement joins TRBV9 to TRBJ2-3; D is possibly TRBD2 (5 bases). CDR1 and CDR2 (germline): SGDLS, YYNGEE. The V gene lost 2 bases and the J gene lost 8 bases, with 24 bases spanning the gap. CDR3 size: 17 residues. The CDR3, as DNA: TGTGCCAGCAGCGTCGCCGGGTCGGGATCACTTGGCGGTACGCAGTATTTT. Amino acids: CASSVAGSGSLGGTQYF.

This chain uses TRBV7-6 with TRBJ1-5; 9 bases agree with TRBD1. The CDR3 totals 13 residues. J lost 6 bases, V lost 5 bases, and 2 bases had no gene match. Per the germline V gene, CDR1 is SGHVS and CDR2 is FNYEAQ. The chain's CDR3 is CASSRDRVQPQHF. Here the CDR3 DNA reads TGTGCCAGCAGCCGGGACAGGGTTCAGCCCCAGCATTTT. Complete variable domain (other parts from reference TRBV7-6 and TRBJ1-5): GAGVSQSPRYKVTKRGQDVALRCDPISGHVSLYWYRQALGQGPEFLTYFNYEAQQDKSGLPNDRFSAERPEGSISTLTIQRTEQRDSAMYRCASSRDRVQPQHFGDGTRLSIL.

The rearrangement uses TRBV19 and TRBJ1-1; 7 bases are shared with TRBD1. CDR1 LNHDA and CDR2 SQIVND come from the germline V gene (reference sequence). This CDR3 has 14 amino acids. The junction had 5 bases not matched to a gene; V was cut back by 7 bases and J by 0 bases. The DNA of the CDR3 is TGTGCCAGTAACGACAGGGCGATGAACACTGAAGCTTTCTTT. It is translated as CASNDRAMNTEAFF.

The gene calls are TRBV5-1 and TRBJ1-4; TRBD1 might be the D (6 bases). The CDR3 covers 14 residues. Trimming took off 4 bases at V and 3 bases at J, with 10 bases between the two ends. Germline CDR1 SGHRS, CDR2 YFSETQ. DNA of the CDR3: TGCGCCAGCAGCCTGGGGGGGCCTAATGAAAAACTGTTTTTT. Amino acids: CASSLGGPNEKLFF.